The text below deals with one T cell receptor (beta chain). The assay was immunoSEQ multiplex PCR, and TCRdb's table has in-frame clones only and misses some. The repertoire has about 36,000 clones, 75% to 90% of them found once; the top ten carry 11%. This record comes from a study of T cell changes during pregnancy in multiple sclerosis. CDR3 length equals 15 residues. The V gene's germline CDR1 is SGHTA and CDR2 FQGNSA. V was trimmed by 5 bases and J by 6 bases, leaving 20 bases between them. This TCR was sampled from a female donor with multiple sclerosis, enrolled in a pregnancy study. The source material was CD8+ T cells from peripheral blood mononuclear cells, sampled in the third trimester of pregnancy. The chain employs TRBV7-2 and TRBJ2-7, with a tentative D call TRBD1 (6 bases). CDR3 sequence reads: CASSPRQETFPEQYF. The DNA for the CDR3 is TGTGCCAGCAGCCCCAGACAGGAAACTTTCCCCGAGCAGTACTTC.